These T cell receptor beta chains were read from a single sample in a study of shared clonotypes between healthy human individuals. Some clones are missing from TCRdb's copy, which holds only in-frame ones; the method was immunoSEQ multiplex PCR. The table records more than 2 million clones, around 93% of them present only once. The specimen was naive CD8+ T cells from PBMCs. The receptor source for this set is a man aged 18 to 35 in good health. Some clones in this sample may be carry-over from other donors' samples. CDR3s include the opening cysteine and the closing phenylalanine or tryptophan. D genes are given only for firm matches. Size values are once, few and many counts, or a class for expanded clones, and some rows have none.

d_call j_call v_call clone_size cdr3_nt cdr3_aa
- TRBJ2-7 TRBV5-5 - TGTGCCAGCAGCCCTCTCGACGGGCCTCAAGAGCAGTACTTC CASSPLDGPQEQYF
- TRBJ2-1 TRBV27 - TGTGCCAGCAGTATCGAGCGGGCCTCCTACAATGAGCAGTTCTTC CASSIERASYNEQFF
- TRBJ1-4 TRBV12-2 - TGTGCAAGTCGGTCAAACGGTTTCTCGATTCGGGGGGAAAAACTGTTTTTT CASRSNGFSIRGEKLFF
TRBD2 TRBJ2-1 TRBV28 once TGTGCCAGCAGTGGGTATAGCGGGAGGAGCTACAATGAGCAGTTCTTC CASSGYSGRSYNEQFF
- TRBJ2-3 TRBV7-9 - TGTGCCAGCAGCTTAGGGGGGTTGCACAGGGATACGCAGTATTTT CASSLGGLHRDTQYF
TRBD1 TRBJ2-3 TRBV6-5 - TGTGCCAGCAGTCCGGGACAGGGAACAGATACGCAGTATTTT CASSPGQGTDTQYF
- TRBJ2-2 TRBV12-5 - TGTGCTAGTGGTTTGGTACAGGCGGGAACGGACACCGGGGAGCTGTTTTTT CASGLVQAGTDTGELFF
TRBD1 TRBJ2-7 TRBV7-3 once TGTGCCAGCAGCCAAGCCGGGACAGCCTACGAGCAGTACTTC CASSQAGTAYEQYF
- TRBJ2-7 TRBV9 once TGTGCCAGCAGCGTAGGGGCAGGTAACGAGCAGTACTTC CASSVGAGNEQYF
TRBD2 TRBJ2-3 TRBV6-6 - TGTGCCAGCAGTCTTCTGGCGGGAGGCACAGATACGCAGTATTTT CASSLLAGGTDTQYF
TRBD1 TRBJ2-2 TRBV5-1 - TGCGCCAGCAGCCCCGGGACAGCATACACCGGGGAGCTGTTTTTT CASSPGTAYTGELFF
- TRBJ2-1 TRBV28 - TGTGCCAGCAGTGGACGACAGGTAGATGAGCAGTTCTTC CASSGRQVDEQFF
- TRBJ1-4 TRBV7-9 - TGTGCCAGCAGCCTTGCAGACAGGCAAGAAGAAAAACTGTTTTTT CASSLADRQEEKLFF
- TRBJ1-5 TRBV11-2 - TGTGCCAGCAGCTCGAGCCTTGAGCCCCATCAGCCCCAGCATTTT CASSSSLEPHQPQHF
- TRBJ1-1 TRBV7-8 - TGTGCCAGCAGCCCGGGCACTGAAGCTTTCTTT CASSPGTEAFF
- TRBJ2-7 TRBV28 - TGTGCCAGCAGTGCGTCGGAGAGCTCCTACGAGCAGTACTTC CASSASESSYEQYF
- TRBJ2-5 TRBV6-5 - TGTGCCAGCAGTTACTCGGGGGAAGAGACCCAGTACTTC CASSYSGEETQYF
- TRBJ1-3 TRBV4-1 - TGCGCCAGCAGCCAGGAGCAGGGAAACACCATATATTTT CASSQEQGNTIYF
- TRBJ2-1 TRBV6-6 - TGTGCCAGCAGTTCCGCAGGCTCTGAGCAGTTCTTC CASSSAGSEQFF
- TRBJ2-7 TRBV6-4 - TGTGCCAGCAGTGACCCCAACAGCTCCTACGAGCAGTACTTC CASSDPNSSYEQYF
TRBD1 TRBJ2-3 TRBV7-9 - TGTGCCAGCAGCCCGGGGACAGCAGATACGCAGTATTTT CASSPGTADTQYF
TRBD2 TRBJ2-1 TRBV7-6 - TGTGCCAGCAGCTTACTCGGCGGGAGGGCCAGGAATGAGCAGTTCTTC CASSLLGGRARNEQFF
- TRBJ1-1 TRBV4-2 few TGTGCCAGCAGCCAAGAAGGGGCAGGGAGAGACACTGAAGCTTTCTTT CASSQEGAGRDTEAFF
- TRBJ1-2 TRBV28 - TGTGCCAGCAGTCCTAGGGACGGCTATAACTATGGCTACACCTTC CASSPRDGYNYGYTF
- TRBJ1-1 TRBV7-9 - TGTGCCAGCAGCTTAGTCGCTCCTGAAGCTTTCTTT CASSLVAPEAFF
TRBD2 TRBJ2-1 TRBV6-8 - TGTGCCAGCAGCAGCGGGAGTCATTACAATGAGCAGTTCTTC CASSSGSHYNEQFF
- TRBJ2-7 TRBV28 - TGTGCCACGCGGGGGCTGGGGACCTACGAGCAGTACTTC CATRGLGTYEQYF
- TRBJ1-1 TRBV7-9 few TGTGCCAGCAGCCCCCGGGACACTGAAGCTTTCTTT CASSPRDTEAFF
- TRBJ1-1 TRBV30 - TGTGCCTGGAGTGTAGCTGGAGAAGCTTTCTTT CAWSVAGEAFF
- TRBJ2-7 TRBV28 - TGTGCCAGTAAAGACCGGGGCTTCTACGAGCAGTACTTC CASKDRGFYEQYF
- TRBJ1-1 TRBV19 - TGTGCCAGTAGTATAGGTACGACGGTATCAAAAACTGAAGCTTTCTTT CASSIGTTVSKTEAFF
TRBD2 TRBJ2-7 TRBV7-9 once TGTGCCAGCAGCTCAATTAGACTAGCGGGAACCTACGAGCAGTACTTC CASSSIRLAGTYEQYF
TRBD1 TRBJ2-7 TRBV5-8 - TGTGCCAGCAGCGGAATTCGGTGGATTGGACAGGACTCCTACGAGCAGTACTTC CASSGIRWIGQDSYEQYF
- TRBJ2-7 TRBV5-1 - TGCGCCAGCAGTCACGGACAGTCCTACGAGCAGTACTTC CASSHGQSYEQYF
- TRBJ1-5 TRBV27 - TGTGCCAGCACCACGGTGGGGGGCAATCAGCCCCAGCATTTT CASTTVGGNQPQHF
- TRBJ2-7 TRBV27 - TGTGCCAGCAGTGGTCAACAGATAGTGGGATTCCACGAGCAGTACTTC CASSGQQIVGFHEQYF
- TRBJ2-7 TRBV7-9 - TGTGCCATCGGATCCTACGAGCAGTACTTC CAIGSYEQYF
- TRBJ2-2 TRBV9 - TGTGCCAGCAGCTCCCCCGGGGAGCTGTTTTTT CASSSPGELFF
TRBD1 TRBJ1-3 TRBV4-1 - TGCGCCAGCAGCCAAGGGGGACAGGGGTTAAAGTTTGGAAACACCATATATTTT CASSQGGQGLKFGNTIYF
- TRBJ2-7 TRBV10-2 - TGCGCCAGCAGAATCGGGGTTCCCGTCTCCTACGAGCAGTACTTC CASRIGVPVSYEQYF
- TRBJ1-2 TRBV27 - TGTGCCAGCAGTTTATTCGGCGTGTATGGCTACACCTTC CASSLFGVYGYTF
TRBD2 TRBJ2-1 TRBV9 - TGTGCCAGCAGCGACGGGACTAGCGGGATATCGGGGAGAAATGAGCAGTTCTTC CASSDGTSGISGRNEQFF
TRBD2 TRBJ2-1 TRBV4-1 - TGCGCCAGCAGCCAAGATCTGGCGGGAGGGAACAATGAGCAGTTCTTC CASSQDLAGGNNEQFF
- TRBJ2-7 TRBV27 once TGTGCCAGCAGTTTAGGGGGGGCGGGTTACGAGCAGTACTTC CASSLGGAGYEQYF
TRBD1 TRBJ2-5 TRBV7-9 - TGTGCCAGCAGCGTTGGGACAGCCCAAGAGACCCAGTACTTC CASSVGTAQETQYF
TRBD1 TRBJ2-7 TRBV9 - TGTGCCAGCAGCGCGACAGGGTCCTCCACCTACGAGCAGTACTTC CASSATGSSTYEQYF
- TRBJ1-5 TRBV28 - TGTGCCAGCGCCCTTTTCGCAGCGGAGCCCCAGCATTTT CASALFAAEPQHF
- TRBJ2-1 TRBV9 - TGTGCCAGCAGCGTCTCTGCGGTTGGTGCCAATGAGCAGTTCTTC CASSVSAVGANEQFF
- TRBJ2-1 TRBV19 once TGTGCCAGTAGTCCCGGGACGGCCCGCGCCATTGAGCAGTTCTTC CASSPGTARAIEQFF
- TRBJ1-1 TRBV5-1 - TGCGCCAGCAGCTTGGGCAGGGGACCACAGGGTATCACTGAAGCTTTCTTT CASSLGRGPQGITEAFF
- TRBJ2-6 TRBV5-6 - TGTGCCAGCAGCTTTAGGTGGGATCTAATCTCTGGGGCCAACGTCCTGACTTTC CASSFRWDLISGANVLTF
TRBD1 TRBJ1-5 TRBV25-1 few TGTGCCAGCAGTGATTGGGGACAGCATCAGCCCCAGCATTTT CASSDWGQHQPQHF
TRBD1 TRBJ1-4 TRBV6-1 - TGTGCCAGCAAGAAAGACAGGGCAAATGAAAAACTGTTTTTT CASKKDRANEKLFF